The source of this T cell receptor beta chain is a study of control samples from healthy donors and cancer patients. TCRdb's table, derived via immunoSEQ multiplex PCR, lists solely in-frame clones and lacks some. The sample has approximately 66,000 clones, around 90% seen once. The CDR3 spans 15 residues. Germline V CDR1 and CDR2: KGHSH, LQKENI. V was clipped by 6 bases and J by 4 bases, with 15 bases between them. The sequence was collected from a man in his sixties with colorectal cancer. The sample taken for sequencing was PBMCs. The J gene is TRBJ1-4, the V gene TRBV18; weak D call: TRBD1 (6 bases). The CDR3 protein is CASSSRQAINEKLFF. The CDR3 DNA reads TGTGCCAGCTCTTCTAGACAGGCGATTAATGAAAAACTGTTTTTT. Full variable domain (outside the CDR3, taken from reference TRBV18 and TRBJ1-4): NAGVMQNPRHLVRRRGQEARLRCSPMKGHSHVYWYRQLPEEGLKFMVYLQKENIIDESGMPKERFSAEFPKEGPSILRIQQVVRGDSAAYFCASSSRQAINEKLFFGSGTQLSVL.